The present T cell receptor (beta chain) was sequenced within a study of high-grade serous ovarian cancer treatment subgroups. Study context: On average, 14,192 reads and under 9,000 unique TCR beta rearrangements were obtained per sample.

The CDR3 is 17 residues long. CDR1 and CDR2 from the germline V gene are MGHRA and YSYEKL. The ends were cut back, 1 base at V and 2 bases at J, with 16 bases in the middle. Tumor samples were obtained before definitive surgery or chemotherapy. Libraries were prepared by immunoSEQ multiplex PCR; TCRdb keeps only in-frame clonotypes and omits some of them. The table has 7,500 to 9,000 clones, about 70% seen once. This clonotype was obtained from a human donor with high-grade serous ovarian cancer. This sequence joins TRBV4-1 and TRBJ2-3, with D possibly called TRBD1 or TRBD2 (5 bases each). Sequenced material: tumor tissue. The CDR3 here is CASSQGVEVGVTDTQYF. CDR3 in DNA: TGCGCCAGCAGCCAAGGGGTGGAGGTGGGGGTCACAGATACGCAGTATTTT.